This record looks at one T cell receptor (beta chain) sequence and its context. Its antigen is undetermined. This sample stems from a study of blood T cells in healthy people across ages. It was with a sample-barcoded 5' primer and a J-beta primer mix that a second PCR of roughly 6 to 11 cycles was run. Each cDNA molecule received a tag from a template-switch adaptor that had 12 random nucleotides. One entry per CDR3 protein results from TCRdb running MiXCR on the 5' RACE reads. The sample carries hundreds of thousands of distinct CDR3 sequences, around two fifths recorded once. Study-level findings and limits: Diversity figures derived from one million T cells were judged to underestimate the true value.

CDR1 and CDR2 (germline): SGHTA, FQGNSA. The CDR3 is 14 amino acids. Unmatched junction bases numbered 7, after V lost 5 bases and J lost 3 bases. Material: blood. This sequence joins TRBV7-2 and TRBJ2-7, with 7 bases matching TRBD2. This TCR was recovered from a man older than 75 in good health. The CDR3 protein is CASSSGLGYYEQYF. CDR3 coding DNA: TGTGCCAGCAGCAGCGGACTAGGTTACTACGAGCAGTACTTC.